This T cell receptor beta chain was documented in a study of blood T cell repertoires in COVID-19 (dated by TCRdb to the early 2020s). Regarding the study in general: Samples covering the acute and convalescent phases of COVID-19 were provided by collaborators in the United States, Italy and Spain. The prospective study material was composed of cDNA or gDNA derived from T cells, B-cell-depleted T cells, or PBMCs. Deeply sampled blood TCRbeta repertoires from subjects exposed to, actively infected with, or recovered from COVID-19 were included in the dataset. A freely available public database, intended as a resource for researchers studying the immune response to SARS-CoV-2, is where the repertoires were released. Samples were obtained from the ongoing ImmuneRACE study (first 160 participants) and from some 1,200 subjects provided by 6 global collaborators. Sample metadata almost always included a de-identified subject ID, COVID-19 status, age in years and sex. Where HLA class I and class II types were available, the types were taken from metadata supplied by the sample provider, not from assay-based typing.

In Seattle, one collaborating source enrolled patients while the infection was active and tracked those patients longitudinally over the course of disease. The collaborating institutions used their own protocols to collect whole blood in K2EDTA tubes. For TCRbeta analysis, collaborators shipped samples as frozen whole blood, isolated PBMCs, or DNA extracted from either of those sample types. In this sample, this clone turned up a few times. Its binding antigen is unknown. No base qualities exist here, and no much larger clone lies one base off it. TCRbeta CDR3 regions were amplified from genomic DNA by means of the immunoSEQ Assay, a bias-controlled multiplex PCR. Under the source paper's analysis protocol: Nucleated cell counts per sample were estimated from amplification of reference gene primers within the assay. To quantify the absolute abundance of each unique TCRbeta CDR3 rearrangement, sequence reads were collapsed and filtered. For each sample, productive Simpson clonality was calculated as the square root of Simpson's diversity index across productive rearrangements. Drawn from immuneACCESS, this table holds only the in-frame rearrangements with V and J called that TCRdb kept. Clones are partly lost; checked studies trace under half to an unresolved V gene and leave the rest unexplained. V, J and clone size derive from that table, while D and trimming were established from the DNA sequence. The table for this sample lists hundreds of thousands of clones; roughly nine tenths of them were counted only once. The ten largest make up roughly 11% of the sample.

Results and caveats for the whole study, not just this receptor: Clinical and demographic metadata were provided uncurated, with the amount varying by source and participant.

The CDR3 goes from the cysteine to the phenylalanine over 14 residues. The entry retains the CDR3 DNA only, 42 bases that are in frame from base 1. Relative to germline, V is missing 5 bases and J is missing 4 bases, with 5 bases of the junction outside any gene match. Per the germline V gene, SGHDT is the CDR1 and YYEEEE is the CDR2. The TCR comes from a woman aged 25 to 39 with COVID-19, enrolled during active disease. The sample taken for sequencing was peripheral blood. The rearranged chain carries TRBV5-6 and TRBJ1-1, with 10 bases in between that match TRBD1. Here the CDR3 is given as CASRDRTGGTEAFF. The nucleotide sequence is TGTGCCAGCAGGGACCGGACAGGGGGCACTGAAGCTTTCTTT.